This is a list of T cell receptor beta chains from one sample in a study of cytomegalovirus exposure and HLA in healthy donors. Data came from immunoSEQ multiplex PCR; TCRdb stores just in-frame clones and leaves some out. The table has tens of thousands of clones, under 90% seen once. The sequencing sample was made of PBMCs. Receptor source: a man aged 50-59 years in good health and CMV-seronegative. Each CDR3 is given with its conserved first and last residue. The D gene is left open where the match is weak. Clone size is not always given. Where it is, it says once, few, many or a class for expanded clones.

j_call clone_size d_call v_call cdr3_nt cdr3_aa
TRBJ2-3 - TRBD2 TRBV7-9 TGTGCCAGCAGCCCTACCCGGGGGGGTCACACAGATACGCAGTATTTT CASSPTRGGHTDTQYF
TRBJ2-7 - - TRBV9 TGTGCCAGCAGCCCACGTCCGGGGGGCGACGAGCAGTACTTC CASSPRPGGDEQYF
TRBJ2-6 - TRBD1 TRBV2 TGTGCCAGCAGGCCCCGGGACAGCTTGACCTTACTCTCTGGGGCCAACGTCCTGACTTTC CASRPRDSLTLLSGANVLTF
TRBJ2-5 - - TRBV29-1 TGCAGCGTTGATTCCCTAACCCGGGAGACCCAGTACTTC CSVDSLTRETQYF
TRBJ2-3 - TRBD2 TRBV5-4 TGTGCCAGCAGCCGCCGTCTAGCGGGAGGAACCACAGATACGCAGTATTTT CASSRRLAGGTTDTQYF
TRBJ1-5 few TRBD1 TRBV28 TGTGCCAGCAGTCCGGGACAGGGGATCAATCAGCCCCAGCATTTT CASSPGQGINQPQHF
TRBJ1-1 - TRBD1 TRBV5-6 TGTGCCAGCAGCTTATACAGGGGGCGGAAGTCGCTCGATCAAGCTTTCTTT CASSLYRGRKSLDQAFF
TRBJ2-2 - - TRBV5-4 TGTGCCAGCGGACAGTTGGACCCCGGGGAGCTGTTTTTT CASGQLDPGELFF
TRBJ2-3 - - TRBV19 TGTGCCAGTAGTACAGAGCAGGCGGGGTCCTTTAGCACAGATACGCAGTATTTT CASSTEQAGSFSTDTQYF
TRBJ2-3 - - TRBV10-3 TGTGCCATCCGAGACCCGACGGGAAGCACAGATACGCAGTATTTT CAIRDPTGSTDTQYF
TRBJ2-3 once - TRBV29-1 TGCAGCGTTGATCGTCGCACAGATACGCAGTATTTT CSVDRRTDTQYF
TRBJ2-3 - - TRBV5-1 TGCGCCAGCAGCCCCCTAACTAGCAGACTTCAGACAGATACGCAGTATTTT CASSPLTSRLQTDTQYF
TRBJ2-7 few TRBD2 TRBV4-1 TGCGCCAGCAGCCAAGTGGCTAGCGGGAGCTACGAGCAGTACTTC CASSQVASGSYEQYF
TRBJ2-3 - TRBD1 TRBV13 TGTGCCAGCAGCTTAGGCGTGACAGGGGGCTGGGGTACGCAGTATTTT CASSLGVTGGWGTQYF
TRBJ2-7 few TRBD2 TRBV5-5 TGTGCCAGCAGCCACCTCGGTGGGCGGGAGGCCCCCCCTTACGAGCAGTACTTC CASSHLGGREAPPYEQYF
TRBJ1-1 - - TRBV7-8 TGTGCCAGCAGCTTAGGGGAGGTGGACACTGAAGCTTTCTTT CASSLGEVDTEAFF
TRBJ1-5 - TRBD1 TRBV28 TGTGCCAGCAGTCGGGACAGCGGCAATCAGCCCCAGCATTTT CASSRDSGNQPQHF
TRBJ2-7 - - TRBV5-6 TGTGCCAGCAGCTTGGCGGGTCTCCCCTACGAGCAGTACTTC CASSLAGLPYEQYF
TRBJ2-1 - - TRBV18 TGTGCCAGCTCACCACTCGGGGAAGTGGACAATGAGCAGTTCTTC CASSPLGEVDNEQFF
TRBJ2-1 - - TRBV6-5 TGTGCCAGCAGTTACACGGAGACTAGTTCCAATGAGCAGTTCTTC CASSYTETSSNEQFF
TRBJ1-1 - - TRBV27 TGTGCCAGCAGTCGTAGCCCGACAGGAGCGGGGTTTGGGAACACTGAAGCTTTCTTT CASSRSPTGAGFGNTEAFF
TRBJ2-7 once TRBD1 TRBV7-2 TGTGCCAGCAGCCAAACAGGGGGTTTCGAGCAGTACTTC CASSQTGGFEQYF
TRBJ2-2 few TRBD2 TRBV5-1 TGCGCCAGCAGTTGGGGACTAGACTTTAACACCGGGGAGCTGTTTTTT CASSWGLDFNTGELFF
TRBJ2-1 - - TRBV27 TGTGCCAGCAGATCTGGAGGGCCCGCTACCAATGAGCAGTTCTTC CASRSGGPATNEQFF
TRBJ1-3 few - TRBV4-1 TGCGCCAGCAGCCAAGACAGGGTCTCTGGAAACACCATATATTTT CASSQDRVSGNTIYF
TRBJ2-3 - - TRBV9 TGTGCCAGCGCGAACGGGCCGGGAGCGGCAGATACGCAGTATTTT CASANGPGAADTQYF
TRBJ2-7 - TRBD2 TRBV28 TGTGCCAGCAAGGTAGGGACTAGCGGGAGCTACGAGCAGTACTTC CASKVGTSGSYEQYF
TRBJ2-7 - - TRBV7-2 TGTGCCAGCAGCTTATCTACCCGGGGCGAGCAGTACTTC CASSLSTRGEQYF
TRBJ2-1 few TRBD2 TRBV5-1 TGCGCCAGCAGGGAGTCACTAGCGGGCCACAATGAGCAGTTCTTC CASRESLAGHNEQFF
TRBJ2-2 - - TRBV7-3 TGTGCCAGCAGCCCCGACAGACCCGCGAACACCGGGGAGCTGTTTTTT CASSPDRPANTGELFF
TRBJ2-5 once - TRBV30 TGTGCCTGGAGTCTAGATGAGACCCAGTACTTC CAWSLDETQYF
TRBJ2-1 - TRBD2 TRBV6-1 TGTGCCAGCAGACGACCGGGACTAGCGGGAGCGGACCAGTTCTTC CASRRPGLAGADQFF
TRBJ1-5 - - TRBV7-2 TGTGCCAGCTCTGTCCGGGGAGTAGGCAATCAGCCCCAGCATTTT CASSVRGVGNQPQHF
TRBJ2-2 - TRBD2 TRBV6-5 TGTGCCAGCAGTTCTAGCGGGAGAAGGGACACCGGGGAGCTGTTTTTT CASSSSGRRDTGELFF
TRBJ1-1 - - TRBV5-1 TGCGCCAGCAGCTTGGAAAGCGGGCGGACATCGAACACTGAAGCTTTCTTT CASSLESGRTSNTEAFF
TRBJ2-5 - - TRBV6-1 TGTGCCAGCAGTGAACAGGGCGTTCGACTTTTAGAGACCCAGTACTTC CASSEQGVRLLETQYF
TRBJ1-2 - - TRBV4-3 TGCGCCAGCAGCCGAGCGACAGGAACTACTGACGGCTACACCTTC CASSRATGTTDGYTF
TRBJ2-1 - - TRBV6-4 TGTGCCAGCAGTGACTCCGGGAGTTCCTACAATGAGCAGTTCTTC CASSDSGSSYNEQFF
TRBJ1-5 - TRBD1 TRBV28 TGTGCCAGCAGTTTCCCTGGGACAGAAGCCGCGCAGCCCCAGCATTTT CASSFPGTEAAQPQHF
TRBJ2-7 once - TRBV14 TGTGCCAGCAGCCCCGGACCGGGCGGGCGGCAGTACTTC CASSPGPGGRQYF
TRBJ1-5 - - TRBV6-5 TGTGCCAGCAGTTACTCGAAGCGGGTCGGCGGTCAGCCCCAGCATTTT CASSYSKRVGGQPQHF
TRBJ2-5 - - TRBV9 TGTGCCAGCAGCGTAGCACCCGACAGAGAAGAGACCCAGTACTTC CASSVAPDREETQYF
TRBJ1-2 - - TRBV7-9 TGTTCCAGCAGCTTAGCGTCCGACAGGTCGGTCTACACCTTC CSSSLASDRSVYTF
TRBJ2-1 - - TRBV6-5 TGTGCCAGCAGCCACATTGACTCCTACAATGAGCAGTTCTTC CASSHIDSYNEQFF
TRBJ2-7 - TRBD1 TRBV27 TGTGCCAGCAGCCCGAGGTTAGACAGGGGGCTAACCTACGAGCAGTACTTC CASSPRLDRGLTYEQYF
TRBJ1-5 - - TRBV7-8 TGTGCCAGCAGTGAAACCCCCGTTCGCAGGGAAAATAGCAATCAGCCCCAGCATTTT CASSETPVRRENSNQPQHF
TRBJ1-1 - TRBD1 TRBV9 TGTGCCAGCAGCACCCAGACAGGGGCTGAAGCTTTCTTT CASSTQTGAEAFF
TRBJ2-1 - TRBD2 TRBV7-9 TGTGCCAGCAGCCCTTCTAGCGGGAGGAGCTCCTACAATGAGCAGTTCTTC CASSPSSGRSSYNEQFF
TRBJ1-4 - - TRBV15 TGTGCCACCAGCAGAGAGGGTACAGTTGCAACTAATGAAAAACTGTTTTTT CATSREGTVATNEKLFF
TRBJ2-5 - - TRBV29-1 TGCAGCGCCGCCCTAGAAGGGGCCGTTCGGACTAAGAGAAAAGGGACCCAGTACTTC CSAALEGAVRTKRKGTQYF
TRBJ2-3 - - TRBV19 TGTGCCAGTAGGAGGTCTGGAGATACGCAGTATTTT CASRRSGDTQYF
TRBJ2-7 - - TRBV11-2 TGTGCCAGCAGGCTACAGGGAAGGGGCGAGCAGTACTTC CASRLQGRGEQYF
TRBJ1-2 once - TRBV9 TGTGCCAGCAGCCTTAGAGGTGGCTACACCTTC CASSLRGGYTF
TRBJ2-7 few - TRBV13 TGTGCCAGCAGCTTGTCGACAGGTGACTACGAGCAGTACTTC CASSLSTGDYEQYF
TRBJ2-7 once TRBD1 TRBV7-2 TGTGCCAGCAGCCTCCTCGCGGGACAGGGGGCTAAAGAGCAGTACTTC CASSLLAGQGAKEQYF
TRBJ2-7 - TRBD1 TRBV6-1 TGTGCCAGCAGACTGACAGGGAGACCCTACGAGCAGTACTTC CASRLTGRPYEQYF
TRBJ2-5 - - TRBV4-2 TGTGCCAGCAGCCAAGATCACCGGCGGGAAGAGACCCAGTACTTC CASSQDHRREETQYF
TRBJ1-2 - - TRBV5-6 TGTGCCAGCAGCTTGGGTACAGGGCCCGGCTACACCTTC CASSLGTGPGYTF
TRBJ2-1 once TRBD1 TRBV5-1 TGCGCCAGCAGCTTGGGACAGGGTCCCAATGAGCAGTTCTTC CASSLGQGPNEQFF